This T cell receptor beta chain was identified during a study of blood T cell repertoires in COVID-19. Germline lookup yields CDR1 MDHEN and CDR2 SYDVKM. The ends were cut back, 3 bases at V and 4 bases at J, with 9 bases in the middle. The CDR3 sequence is 13 residues long. TCRdb's table, derived via immunoSEQ multiplex PCR, lists solely in-frame clones and lacks some. The data contain a few hundred thousand clones, around 88% of them seen just once; the ten biggest clones take up approximately 7%. This clone was seen just once. Input material: peripheral blood. The source of this sequence is a woman aged 25-40 years who had recovered from COVID-19. V gene TRBV28 combines with J gene TRBJ1-1; no definite D call. CDR3 in amino acids: CASSFLEGTEAFF. In nucleotides, the CDR3 is TGTGCCAGCAGTTTTTTGGAGGGCACTGAAGCTTTCTTT.